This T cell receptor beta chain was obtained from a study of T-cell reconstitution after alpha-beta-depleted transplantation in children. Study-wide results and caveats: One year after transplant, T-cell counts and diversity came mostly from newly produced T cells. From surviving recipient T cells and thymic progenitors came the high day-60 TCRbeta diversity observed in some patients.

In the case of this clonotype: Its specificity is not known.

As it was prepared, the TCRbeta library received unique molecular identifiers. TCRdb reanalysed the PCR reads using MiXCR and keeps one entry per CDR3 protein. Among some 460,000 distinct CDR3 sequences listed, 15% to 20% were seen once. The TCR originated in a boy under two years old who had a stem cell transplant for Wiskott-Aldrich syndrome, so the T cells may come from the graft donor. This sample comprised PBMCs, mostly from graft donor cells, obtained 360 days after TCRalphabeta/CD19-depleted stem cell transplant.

CDR3 loop: CASSYSWLTGELFF. The CDR3 bases are TGTGCCAGCAGTTACTCGTGGCTCACCGGGGAGCTGTTTTTT. V is TRBV6-5 and J is TRBJ2-2; D is ambiguous. Trimming took 0 bases from V and 4 from J, leaving 6 bases between them. The CDR3 covers 14 residues. Germline V gives CDR1 MNHEY, CDR2 SVGAGI.